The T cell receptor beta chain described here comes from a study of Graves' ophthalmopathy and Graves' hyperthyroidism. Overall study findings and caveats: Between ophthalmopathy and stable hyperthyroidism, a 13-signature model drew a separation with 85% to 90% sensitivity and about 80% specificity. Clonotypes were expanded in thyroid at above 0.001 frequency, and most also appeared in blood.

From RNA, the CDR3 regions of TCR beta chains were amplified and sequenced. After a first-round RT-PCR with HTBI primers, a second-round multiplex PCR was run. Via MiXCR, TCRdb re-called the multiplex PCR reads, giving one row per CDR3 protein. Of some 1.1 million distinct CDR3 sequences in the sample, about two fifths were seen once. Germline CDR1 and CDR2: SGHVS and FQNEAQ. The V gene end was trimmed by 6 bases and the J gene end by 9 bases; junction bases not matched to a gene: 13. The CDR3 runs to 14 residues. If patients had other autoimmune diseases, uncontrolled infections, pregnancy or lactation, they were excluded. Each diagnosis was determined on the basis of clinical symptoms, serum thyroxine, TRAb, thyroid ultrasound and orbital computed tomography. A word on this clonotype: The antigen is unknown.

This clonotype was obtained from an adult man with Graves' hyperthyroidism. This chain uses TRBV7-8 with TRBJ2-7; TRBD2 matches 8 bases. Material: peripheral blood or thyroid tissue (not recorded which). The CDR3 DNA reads TGTGCCAGCAGAAAAGCGGGAGACCCGAAGTGGCAGTACTTC. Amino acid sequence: CASRKAGDPKWQYF. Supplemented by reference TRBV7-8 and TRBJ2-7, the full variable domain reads GAGVSQSPRYKVAKRGQDVALRCDPISGHVSLFWYQQALGQGPEFLTYFQNEAQLDKSGLPSDRFFAERPEGSVSTLKIQRTQQEDSAVYLCASRKAGDPKWQYFGPGTRLTVT.